Below are 21 T cell receptor beta chains sequenced from a single sample in a study of response to subunit inactivated influenza vaccine. TCRdb fed the RT-PCR reads into MiXCR, producing one record per CDR3 protein. The table lists more than 550,000 distinct CDR3 sequences, 10% to 12% of them singletons. These data were also reused for a study on T cells expressing NK-cell markers. That work contributes: The TCR beta cDNA came from 5'RACE template switching with UMIs.

This specimen consisted of PBMCs from blood, obtained on the day of vaccination. Receptors originate from a man aged 50-60 years who received an inactivated influenza vaccine.

This clonotype has more than one count but fewer than ten. The rearrangement uses TRBV29-1 and TRBJ1-6, with D unclear. CDR3 length: 12 amino acids. V lost 4 bases and J lost 8, with 9 bases in between. Looked up from germline, CDR1 is SQVTM and CDR2 is ANQGSEA. CDR3 amino acids: CSVGGGDSPLHF. For the CDR3, the DNA is TGCAGCGTTGGAGGTGGTGATTCACCCCTCCACTTT. The complete variable domain, with remaining parts taken from reference TRBV29-1 and TRBJ1-6, reads SAVISQKPSRDICQRGTSLTIQCQVDSQVTMMFWYRQQPGQSLTLIATANQGSEATYESGFVIDKFPISRPNLTFSTLTVSNMSPEDSSIYLCSVGGGDSPLHFGNGTRLTVT.

This clonotype was counted a few times. V gene TRBV20-1 combines with J gene TRBJ2-5; 12 bases map to TRBD2. This CDR3 region has 15 residues. The germline V gene has CDR1 DFQATT and CDR2 SNEGSKA (reference sequence). The junction had 6 bases not matched to a gene; V was cut back by 6 bases and J by 1 base. The CDR3 region is CSAQLAGGAQETQYF. The CDR3 nucleotides are TGCAGTGCCCAGCTAGCGGGGGGGGCCCAAGAGACCCAGTACTTC.

This clonotype was picked up a small number of times. V usage is TRBV5-1 and J usage is TRBJ2-1; the D gene is possibly TRBD2 (5 bases). V lost 1 base and J 10 bases, leaving 21 bases between the germline ends. Germline V lookup: CDR1 SGHRS, CDR2 YFSETQ. The length of the CDR3 is 16 residues. The CDR3 nucleotides read TGCGCCAGCAGCTTGTCCGGGCTTAAACCTGCTAGCGAGCAGTTCTTC. Translating it yields CASSLSGLKPASEQFF.

This clonotype occurred a few times. The J gene is TRBJ2-3, the V gene TRBV20-1; 11 positions match TRBD2. Germline trimming cut 6 bases from V and 1 base from J; bases unmatched to any gene: 6. The CDR3 covers 15 residues. Germline V gene data show CDR1 as DFQATT and CDR2 as SNEGSKA (reference sequence). This CDR3 reads CSAKPGLAGTDTQYF. CDR3 nucleotides: TGCAGTGCGAAACCGGGACTAGCGGGCACAGATACGCAGTATTTT.

This clonotype was seen a few times. The gene calls are TRBV5-1 and TRBJ2-5; weak D call: TRBD1 (5 bases). The CDR3 consists of 16 residues. In germline, CDR1 is SGHRS, CDR2 YFSETQ. The germline V and J ends were trimmed by 0 bases and 4 bases, with 16 bases remaining between them. Here the CDR3 DNA reads TGCGCCAGCAGCTTGGGGGCCAGGGCAGAAGGAGAGACCCAGTACTTC. Amino acids: CASSLGARAEGETQYF.

This clonotype occurred a few times. V is TRBV10-2 and J is TRBJ2-1; the match to TRBD1 covers 8 bases. The CDR3 is 12 residues long. The J segment lost 7 bases and the V segment lost 10 bases, leaving 6 bases of the junction unmatched. Germline CDR1 reads WSHSY; CDR2 reads SAAADI. The CDR3 loop is CAIDRGWNEQFF. CDR3 nucleotides: TGCGCCATAGACAGGGGTTGGAATGAGCAGTTCTTC.

DNA of the CDR3: TGCGCCAGCTCCCGGGACAACGCCCTTAATGAAAAACTGTTTTTT. It encodes CASSRDNALNEKLFF. The J gene is TRBJ1-4, the V gene TRBV5-1; the D gene is possibly TRBD1 (6 bases). The CDR3 runs 15 residues. Germline V gene lookup returns CDR1 SGHRS and CDR2 YFSETQ. Trimming left V 7 bases short and J 4 bases short, with 17 bases between.

This clonotype was seen more than once but under ten times. This chain links TRBV2 with TRBJ2-7; TRBD1 aligns across 7 bases. Trimming at V came to 2 bases and at J to 3 bases, leaving 4 bases not matched to a gene. This CDR3 region has 14 residues. In germline, CDR1 is SNHLY, CDR2 FYNNEI. The CDR3: CASSEFGTDYEQYF. CDR3 sequence (DNA): TGTGCCAGCAGTGAATTTGGGACAGACTACGAGCAGTACTTC.

This clonotype has a handful of counts. The chain carries TRBV12-3 or TRBV12-4 and TRBJ1-1; D is unresolved. CDR3 length equals 13 residues. The V gene lost 6 bases and the J gene lost 1 base, with 9 bases spanning the gap. The CDR3 region is CASSNLENTEAFF. Written as DNA, the CDR3 is TGTGCCAGCAGCAATCTAGAGAACACTGAAGCTTTCTTT.

There are many counts of this clonotype. This chain joins TRBV5-5 and TRBJ2-3, with TRBD2 as a possible D gene (5 bases). This CDR3 contains 14 residues. V lost 4 bases, J lost 3 bases, and 12 bases lay in between. Germline CDR1 reads SGHKS; CDR2 reads YYEKEE (reference sequence). The CDR3 DNA is TGTGCCAGCAGCCCTCTCCAGCGGACAGATACGCAGTATTTT. This encodes CASSPLQRTDTQYF.

This clonotype was recorded a few times. V gene TRBV5-1 combines with J gene TRBJ2-3; the D gene is possibly TRBD2 (6 bases). The V and J ends lost 4 bases and 0 bases respectively, with 12 bases between them. Germline lookup yields CDR1 SGHRS and CDR2 YFSETQ. The CDR3 is 15 amino acids. The chain's CDR3 is CASSRSGSSTDTQYF. The CDR3 DNA is TGCGCCAGCAGCCGTAGCGGTTCAAGCACAGATACGCAGTATTTT.

This clonotype has a count of ten or more. The genes are TRBV12-3 or TRBV12-4 and TRBJ2-1; the match to TRBD1 covers 8 bases. The trim removed 6 bases at V and 2 bases at J, leaving 6 bases unmatched. The CDR3 runs 15 residues. CDR3 sequence (DNA): TGTGCCAGCAGCCAAGGACAGGGCCCCTACAATGAGCAGTTCTTC. Translated: CASSQGQGPYNEQFF.

This clonotype has a count of ten or more. The chain recombines TRBV5-5 with TRBJ2-3, with 8 positions matching TRBD2. The trim removed 3 bases at V and 5 bases at J, leaving 5 bases unmatched. CDR3 length: 14 amino acids. The V gene's germline CDR1 is SGHKS and CDR2 YYEKEE (reference sequence). The CDR3 DNA reads as TGTGCCAGCAGCTCAAGAGCGGGGGTAGATACGCAGTATTTT. Its translation: CASSSRAGVDTQYF. The whole variable domain, filled in from reference TRBV5-5 and TRBJ2-3, reads DAGVTQSPTHLIKTRGQQVTLRCSPISGHKSVSWYQQVLGQGPQFIFQYYEKEERGRGNFPDRFSARQFPNYSSELNVNALLLGDSALYLCASSSRAGVDTQYFGPGTRLTVL.

The genes are TRBV4-3 and TRBJ2-7; a possible D gene is TRBD1 (5 bases). This CDR3 has 15 amino acids. CDR1 and CDR2 from the germline V gene are LGHNA and YSLEER. V gave up 0 bases and J gave up 5 bases, with 14 bases separating them. The CDR3: CASSQDMQGVDEQYF. CDR3 nucleotides: TGCGCCAGCAGCCAAGATATGCAGGGTGTCGACGAGCAGTACTTC.

This clonotype was seen at least ten times. The V and J genes are TRBV7-3 and TRBJ2-2, with TRBD2 as a possible D gene (5 bases). The CDR3 spans 16 residues. Trimming shortened V by 1 base and J by 5 bases, and 14 bases separated the two germline ends. In germline, CDR1 is SGHTA, CDR2 FQGTGA. The CDR3 DNA reads TGTGCCAGCAGCTTAAGTCGTGCGACTACGACCGGGGAGCTGTTTTTT. This codes for CASSLSRATTTGELFF.

This rearrangement joins TRBV7-6 to TRBJ2-7; unclear D gene. V gave up 4 bases and J gave up 3 bases, with 10 bases separating them. The germline CDR1 and CDR2 sequences are SGHVS and FNYEAQ. This CDR3 contains 13 residues. The CDR3 DNA follows: TGTGCCAGCAGCTCCGACATCAACTACGAGCAGTACTTC. Translated, it gives CASSSDINYEQYF.

The DNA for the CDR3 is TGTGCCACCACCCAAGGGGGGTCCGGGGAGCTGTTTTTT. This codes for CATTQGGSGELFF. The chain has TRBV24-1 and TRBJ2-2; D is tentatively TRBD1 or TRBD2 (6 bases each). The CDR3 totals 13 residues. V was cut by 8 bases and J by 6 bases, with 12 bases left in between. In germline, CDR1 is KGHDR, CDR2 SFDVKD.

V and J are TRBV11-2 and TRBJ2-1; 10 nucleotides line up with TRBD2. This CDR3 is 15 amino acids long. Trimming cost V 4 bases and J 9 bases; bases outside gene matches: 9. In germline, CDR1 is SGHAT, CDR2 FQNNGV. The CDR3 DNA is TGTGCCAGCAGCTCAAGCGGGGGGGCGCCTGGTGAGCAGTTCTTC. It specifies CASSSSGGAPGEQFF.

The genes are TRBV5-1 and TRBJ2-1, with 12 positions matching TRBD2. The CDR3 has 18 residues. V shed 1 base and J 9 bases; nucleotides not matched to a gene: 14. The germline V gene encodes CDR1 SGHRS and CDR2 YFSETQ. For the CDR3, the DNA is TGCGCCAGCAGCTTGAGTATTCGCGGACTAGCGGGAAGGGGTGAGCAGTTCTTC. Translated: CASSLSIRGLAGRGEQFF.

CDR3 nucleotide sequence: TGTGCCAGCACCCCAGGCTATGGCGAGCAGTACTTC. It codes for CASTPGYGEQYF. The chain is built from TRBV25-1 and TRBJ2-7; D is unresolved. The CDR3 loop spans 12 amino acids. CDR1 and CDR2 (germline): MGHDK, SYGVNS. The V gene lost 7 bases and the J gene lost 6 bases, with 13 bases spanning the gap.

This clonotype was picked up many times. The chain has TRBV7-8 and TRBJ2-1; TRBD1 agrees at 11 bases. Looked up from germline, CDR1 is SGHVS and CDR2 is FQNEAQ. The CDR3 consists of 15 residues. V was pared by 6 bases and J by 7 bases, with 8 bases of the junction left unmatched. The CDR3 sequence: CASSLTGQGGNEQFF. The CDR3 DNA sequence: TGTGCCAGCAGTTTAACGGGACAGGGGGGTAATGAGCAGTTCTTC.